This TCR beta chain was sequenced for a study of shared clonotypes between healthy human individuals. General study findings and limits: It was the non-shared clonotypes that had lower generation probabilities than clonotypes shared by all four donors. The diversity represented, both genetic and in exposure history, was limited by few donors. Sequencing depth was expected to influence donor clonotype sharing.

As to this clone: As yet, its antigen is unknown.

Assay: immunoSEQ multiplex PCR; the TCRdb copy retains only in-frame clones and omits some. The sample has around 330,000 clones, approximately 74% seen once. The specimen was memory CD4+ T cells sorted from blood. Described subset: CD45RA-negative fraction. This receptor was taken from a man aged 30 to 45 in good health.

The CDR3 spells CASSAQRGSTDTQYF. In DNA, the CDR3 is TGTGCCAGCAGTGCCCAGCGGGGTTCCACAGATACGCAGTATTTT. The rearrangement joins TRBV6-4 to TRBJ2-3, with 7 bases matching TRBD2. Germline values: CDR1 MRHNA, CDR2 SNTAGT. The CDR3 covers 15 residues. Unmatched junction bases numbered 6, after V lost 4 bases and J lost 2 bases.